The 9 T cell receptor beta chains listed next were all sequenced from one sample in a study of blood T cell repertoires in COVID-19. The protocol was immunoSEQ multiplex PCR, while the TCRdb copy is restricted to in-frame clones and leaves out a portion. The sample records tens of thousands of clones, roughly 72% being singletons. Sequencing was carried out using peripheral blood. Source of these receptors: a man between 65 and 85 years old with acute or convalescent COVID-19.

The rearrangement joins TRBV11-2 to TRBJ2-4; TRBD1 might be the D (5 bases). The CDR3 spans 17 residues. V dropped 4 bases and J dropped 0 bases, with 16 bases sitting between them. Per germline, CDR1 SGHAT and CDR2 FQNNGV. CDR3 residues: CASSSDTFKIAKNIQYF. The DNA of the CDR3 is TGTGCCAGCAGCTCGGACACCTTCAAGATAGCCAAAAACATTCAGTACTTC.

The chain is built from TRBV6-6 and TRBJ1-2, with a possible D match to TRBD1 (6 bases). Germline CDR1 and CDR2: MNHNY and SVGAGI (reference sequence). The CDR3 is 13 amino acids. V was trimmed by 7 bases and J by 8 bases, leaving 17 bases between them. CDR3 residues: CASIQGIRGGYTF. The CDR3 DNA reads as TGTGCCAGCATTCAAGGGATCAGGGGAGGCTACACCTTC.

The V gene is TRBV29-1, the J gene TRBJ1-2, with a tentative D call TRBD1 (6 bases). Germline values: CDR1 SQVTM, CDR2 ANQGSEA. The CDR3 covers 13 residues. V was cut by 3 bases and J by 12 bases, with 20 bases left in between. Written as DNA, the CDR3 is TGCAGCGTTGATGGGGCAGGGGCCCTTAGCGACACCTTC. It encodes CSVDGAGALSDTF.

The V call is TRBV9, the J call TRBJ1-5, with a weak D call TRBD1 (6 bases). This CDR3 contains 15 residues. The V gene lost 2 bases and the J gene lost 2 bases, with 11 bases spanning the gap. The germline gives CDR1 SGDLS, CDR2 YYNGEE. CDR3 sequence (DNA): TGTGCCAGCAGCGTCTCGGACAGCGGCAATCAGCCCCAGCATTTT. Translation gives CASSVSDSGNQPQHF. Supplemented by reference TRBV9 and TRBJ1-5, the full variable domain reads DSGVTQTPKHLITATGQRVTLRCSPRSGDLSVYWYQQSLDQGLQFLIQYYNGEERAKGNILERFSAQQFPDLHSELNLSSLELGDSALYFCASSVSDSGNQPQHFGDGTRLSIL.

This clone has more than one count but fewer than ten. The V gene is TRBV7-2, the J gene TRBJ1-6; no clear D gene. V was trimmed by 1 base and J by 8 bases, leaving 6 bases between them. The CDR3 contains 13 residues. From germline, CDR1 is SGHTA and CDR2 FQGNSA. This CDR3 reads CASSLGADSPLHF. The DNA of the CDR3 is TGTGCCAGCAGCTTAGGGGCAGATTCACCCCTCCACTTT.

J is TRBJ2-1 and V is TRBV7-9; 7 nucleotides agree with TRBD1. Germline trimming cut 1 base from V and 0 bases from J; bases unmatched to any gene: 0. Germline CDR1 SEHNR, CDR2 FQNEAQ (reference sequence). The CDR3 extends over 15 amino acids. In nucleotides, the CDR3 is TGTGCCAGCAGCTTAGGGGACAGCTCCTACAATGAGCAGTTCTTC. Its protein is CASSLGDSSYNEQFF.

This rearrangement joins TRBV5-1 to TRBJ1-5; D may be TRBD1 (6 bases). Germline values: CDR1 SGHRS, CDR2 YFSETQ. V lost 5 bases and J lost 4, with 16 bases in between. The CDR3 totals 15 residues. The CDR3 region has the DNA TGCGCCAGCAGGCAGGGGCCTACTCTTAATCAGCCCCAGCATTTT. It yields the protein CASRQGPTLNQPQHF.

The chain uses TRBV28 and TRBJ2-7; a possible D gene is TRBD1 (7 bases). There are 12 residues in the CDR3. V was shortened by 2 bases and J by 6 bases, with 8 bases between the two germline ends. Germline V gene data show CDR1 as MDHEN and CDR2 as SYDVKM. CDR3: CASSLQGGEQYF. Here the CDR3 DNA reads TGTGCCAGCAGTTTACAGGGGGGCGAGCAGTACTTC.

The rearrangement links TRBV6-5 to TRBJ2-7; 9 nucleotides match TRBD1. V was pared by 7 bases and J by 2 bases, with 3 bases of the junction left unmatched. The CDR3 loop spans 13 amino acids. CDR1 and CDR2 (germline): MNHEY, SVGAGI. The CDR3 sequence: CASIRTGAYEQYF. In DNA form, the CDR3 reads TGTGCCAGCATTCGGACAGGGGCCTACGAGCAGTACTTC.